This TCR beta chain was found in a study of cytomegalovirus exposure and HLA in healthy donors. Germline V gene lookup returns CDR1 SGDLS and CDR2 YYNGEE. The V end lost 4 bases, the J end lost 1 base, and 10 bases lay between the germline ends. This CDR3 region has 14 residues. General observations from the study: For presence/absence analyses, sequencing depth was assumed to be roughly uniform across donors.

Use of 60 Vbeta and 13 Jbeta primers characterized the PCR. Only in-frame clones appear in the TCRdb table, and some are missing; sequencing was by immunoSEQ multiplex PCR. Of over 150,000 clones listed, 70% to 80% are singletons. Turning to this clone: The target antigen is unknown.

The V gene is TRBV9, the J gene TRBJ2-3, with D possibly matching TRBD1 (7 bases). Sequenced: PBMCs. The clonotype comes from a man aged 30 to 39 in good health and CMV-seropositive. CDR3 nucleotide sequence: TGTGCCAGCAGCCCAGGGGGGCGCACAGATACGCAGTATTTT. Translating gives CASSPGGRTDTQYF.